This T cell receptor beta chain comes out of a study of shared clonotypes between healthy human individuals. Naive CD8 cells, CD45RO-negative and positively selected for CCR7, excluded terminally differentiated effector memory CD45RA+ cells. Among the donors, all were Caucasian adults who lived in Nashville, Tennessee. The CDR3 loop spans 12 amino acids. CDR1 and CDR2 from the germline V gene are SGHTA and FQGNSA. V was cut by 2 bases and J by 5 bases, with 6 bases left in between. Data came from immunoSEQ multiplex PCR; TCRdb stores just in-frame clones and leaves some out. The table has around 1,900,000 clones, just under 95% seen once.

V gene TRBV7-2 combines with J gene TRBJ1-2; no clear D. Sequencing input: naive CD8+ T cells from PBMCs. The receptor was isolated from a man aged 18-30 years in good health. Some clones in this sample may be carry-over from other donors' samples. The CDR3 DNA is TGTGCCAGCAGCTTAAAACTATATGGCTACACCTTC. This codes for CASSLKLYGYTF.